This T cell receptor beta chain was recorded in a study of cytomegalovirus exposure and HLA in healthy donors. Study conclusions and caveats: Highly shared variants forming one cluster were likely a sequencing artifact. A missense DCLRE1C variant was associated with V- and J-gene trimming of TCR beta chains in a later analysis, and an independent cohort replicated the association.

Use of 60 Vbeta and 13 Jbeta primers characterized the PCR. Measured with immunoSEQ multiplex PCR; TCRdb has only the in-frame clones, and not every one. Of tens of thousands of clones listed, roughly 86% are singletons. CDR1 is MNHEY, CDR2 SMNVEV, per germline (reference sequence). V was clipped by 6 bases and J by 1 base, with 12 bases between them. This CDR3 has 15 amino acids. Notes on this clone: Its antigen is not identified.

This receptor was identified in a woman aged 18-29 years in good health and CMV-seropositive. Source material: PBMCs. The chain recombines TRBV27 with TRBJ2-2; D unclear. In DNA form, the CDR3 reads TGTGCCAGCAGAGGAGCCCTAGAGAACACCGGGGAGCTGTTTTTT. This sequence encodes CASRGALENTGELFF.